The entry below describes one T cell receptor (beta chain). The germline V gene encodes CDR1 MDHEN and CDR2 SYDVKM. The CDR3 loop spans 13 amino acids. V was clipped by 6 bases and J by 4 bases, with 12 bases between them. The sample originates from a study of blood T cell repertoires in COVID-19. TCRdb keeps only in-frame clones here, not all; method: immunoSEQ multiplex PCR. The repertoire holds 65,000 to 90,000 clones, with roughly nine tenths as singletons. The sequence came from a man older than 75 with acute or convalescent COVID-19. What was sequenced was peripheral blood. V is TRBV28 and J is TRBJ1-2; D possibly corresponds to TRBD1 (5 bases). This CDR3 is CASRGAVSYGYTF. CDR3 bases: TGTGCCAGCAGAGGGGCGGTCAGCTATGGCTACACCTTC.